The 25 T cell receptor beta chains listed next were all sequenced from one sample in a study of beta chain features in type 1 diabetes (dated by TCRdb to 2017 to 2018). What the work shows at the level of the full study, not this receptor alone: Type 1 diabetes patients showed a moderate but significant shortening of TCRB CDR3 length in all four CD4+ subsets.

Library creation used the immunoSEQ multiplex PCR assay. All of the isolated RNA was reverse transcribed with the High Capacity cDNA Reverse Transcription Kit, so expressed TCRB transcripts were sequenced. TCRdb re-hosts the immuneACCESS table, in-frame sequences only. Its copies lack some clones; in the studies checked, an unresolved V gene accounts for under half of them, and the cause for the rest is not known. This sample gives 120,000 or so clones in total; over 15% of them show up just once. The top ten clones comprise approximately 2.2% of the sample. No cognate antigen is known for these TCRs. The sample taken for sequencing was central memory CD4+ T cells from blood. The source of these receptors is a man younger than 45 with type 1 diabetes.

The sample holds many counts of this clone. The chain links TRBV27 to TRBJ1-2; D gene unclear. The CDR3 covers 15 residues. Trimming left V 4 bases short and J 8 bases short, with 20 bases between. Germline V gene lookup returns CDR1 MNHEY and CDR2 SMNVEV (reference sequence). The chain's CDR3 is CASSSFDTAIRGYTF. The CDR3 DNA sequence: TGTGCCAGCAGTTCCTTTGACACTGCAATCCGGGGCTACACCTTC.

Comment on this clone: The same CDR3 also results from other DNA sequences found in this sample. J is TRBJ2-5 and V is TRBV7-2; D not certain. CDR3 length: 13 residues. V shed 1 base and J shed 5 bases, with 8 bases lying between them. CDR1 is SGHTA, CDR2 FQGNSA, per germline. The chain's CDR3 is CASSLEAGETQYF. CDR3 nucleotides: TGTGCCAGCAGCTTAGAGGCCGGGGAGACCCAGTACTTC. The full variable domain, with the rest looked up from reference TRBV7-2 and TRBJ2-5, is GAGVSQSPSNKVTEKGKDVELRCDPISGHTALYWYRQSLGQGLEFLIYFQGNSAPDKSGLPSDRFSAERTGGSVSTLTIQRTQQEDSAVYLCASSLEAGETQYFGPGTRLLVL.

There are a few counts of this clone. The chain carries TRBV29-1 and TRBJ2-7, with 9 bases that match TRBD1. Germline CDR1 is SQVTM and CDR2 is ANQGSEA. J lost 2 bases, V lost 4 bases, and 0 bases had no gene match. The CDR3 has 12 amino acids. The CDR3 is CSVGQGAYEQYF. The CDR3 coding sequence is TGCAGCGTTGGACAGGGGGCCTACGAGCAGTACTTC.

The gene calls are TRBV6-5 and TRBJ2-1; 9 bases are a match to TRBD1. V gave up 6 bases and J gave up 7 bases; unmatched junction bases: 4. There are 13 residues in the CDR3. Germline CDR1 MNHEY, CDR2 SVGAGI. The CDR3 is CASRNRGLNEQFF. The CDR3 DNA follows: TGTGCCAGCAGGAACAGGGGGCTAAATGAGCAGTTCTTC.

The J gene is TRBJ2-7, the V gene TRBV7-2; D unclear. CDR3 size: 15 residues. V was cut by 5 bases and J by 2 bases, with 16 bases left in between. Germline V CDR1 and CDR2: SGHTA, FQGNSA. The CDR3 loop is CASSPISSKTYEQYF. The CDR3 nucleotides are TGTGCCAGCAGCCCAATAAGCAGTAAAACCTACGAGCAGTACTTC.

The V call is TRBV6-5, the J call TRBJ1-4, with D possibly matching TRBD1 (6 bases). Germline lookup yields CDR1 MNHEY and CDR2 SVGAGI. Trimming stripped 6 bases from V and 7 bases from J, with 15 bases between. CDR3 length: 14 residues. The CDR3: CASSRQTGSEKLFF. CDR3 nucleotides: TGTGCCAGCAGCCGACAAACAGGGAGTGAAAAACTGTTTTTT.

The rearrangement joins TRBV4-2 to TRBJ1-5; maybe TRBD1 (5 bases). The V end lost 0 bases, the J end lost 2 bases, and 14 bases lay between the germline ends. The germline gives CDR1 LGHNA, CDR2 YNFKEQ. The CDR3 runs to 17 residues. The CDR3 spells CASSQDVQARGNQPQHF. The CDR3 DNA reads as TGTGCCAGCAGCCAAGATGTACAGGCCCGTGGCAATCAGCCCCAGCATTTT.

The rearrangement uses TRBV7-6 and TRBJ2-3; 12 bases match TRBD2. V gave up 5 bases and J gave up 6 bases; unmatched junction bases: 15. This CDR3 has 18 residues. CDR1 is SGHVS and CDR2 is FNYEAQ in the germline V gene. The CDR3 DNA follows: TGTGCCAGCAGCCCACTACCCGGACTAGCGGGGTTCGGGGATACGCAGTATTTT. Residues: CASSPLPGLAGFGDTQYF.

For this clone: This sample also contains other DNA sequences that code for the same CDR3. The chain is built from TRBV18 and TRBJ2-5, with D unclear. Trimming cost V 3 bases and J 2 bases, with 7 bases left between them. There are 13 residues in the CDR3. Germline CDR1 and CDR2: KGHSH and LQKENI. CDR3 nucleotides: TGTGCCAGCTCACCGGACGGACAAGAGACCCAGTACTTC. Protein: CASSPDGQETQYF.

This clone came up a few times. This may stem from a read error, because a much larger clone lies one nucleotide away. The V and J genes are TRBV7-9 and TRBJ2-3; 7 positions agree with TRBD2. The ends lost 0 bases at V and 3 bases at J; junction bases unmatched: 3. The CDR3 contains 15 residues. The germline gives CDR1 SEHNR, CDR2 FQNEAQ (reference sequence). DNA of the CDR3: TGTGCCAGCAGCTTAGCGGCCGGGGGGACAGATACGCAGTATTTT. This gives the protein CASSLAAGGTDTQYF.

The CDR3 DNA reads as TGTGCCAGCAGTCCAGGGGTAGATACGCAGTATTTT. It encodes CASSPGVDTQYF. The J gene is TRBJ2-3, the V gene TRBV2; maybe TRBD1 (6 bases). The V and J ends lost 5 bases and 5 bases respectively, with 8 bases between them. This CDR3 comprises 12 residues. Germline V gene sequence: CDR1 SNHLY, CDR2 FYNNEI.

This clone was seen a handful of times. This rearrangement joins TRBV9 to TRBJ2-7, with TRBD2 matching over 11 bases. The CDR3 runs to 14 residues. The junction had 5 bases not matched to a gene; V was cut back by 6 bases and J by 3 bases. CDR1 and CDR2 from the germline V gene are SGDLS and YYNGEE. CDR3 coding DNA: TGTGCCAGCAACCCCGGGACTAGCGGCTACGAGCAGTACTTC. Protein: CASNPGTSGYEQYF.

This clone has a count of ten or more. The rearrangement joins TRBV7-3 to TRBJ2-2; D is possibly TRBD1 (6 bases). Deletions cut 2 bases from V and 5 bases from J, with 15 bases between. This CDR3 is built from 16 residues. In germline, CDR1 is SGHTA, CDR2 FQGTGA. CDR3 protein: CASSLSSTGRTGELFF. The DNA of the CDR3 is TGTGCCAGCAGCTTATCCAGTACAGGGCGGACCGGGGAGCTGTTTTTT.

This clone was counted only a few times. The CDR3 protein is CASSHSGGEQYF. The CDR3 DNA follows: TGTGCCAGCAGCCATAGCGGGGGCGAGCAGTACTTC. The chain couples TRBV11-2 to TRBJ2-7; 9 nucleotides line up with TRBD2. Germline CDR1 reads SGHAT; CDR2 reads FQNNGV. Trimming removed 5 bases from V and 6 bases from J; junction bases left unmatched: 2. This CDR3 spans 12 amino acids.

The chain joins TRBV25-1 to TRBJ2-4; D gene unclear. The ends were cut back, 4 bases at V and 9 bases at J, with 7 bases in the middle. The CDR3 extends over 11 amino acids. CDR1 is MGHDK and CDR2 is SYGVNS in the germline V gene. The CDR3 spells CASSGESIQYF. Written as DNA, the CDR3 is TGTGCCAGCAGTGGTGAGTCCATTCAGTACTTC.

The rearrangement joins TRBV6-5 to TRBJ2-7; maybe TRBD1 (5 bases). Germline V gene data show CDR1 as MNHEY and CDR2 as SVGAGI. The CDR3 has 15 amino acids. Trimming cost V 2 bases and J 4 bases, with 15 bases left between them. CDR3 in amino acids: CASSYGASLDYEQYF. CDR3 sequence (DNA): TGTGCCAGCAGTTACGGGGCCTCACTGGATTACGAGCAGTACTTC.

This clone has just a few counts. V gene TRBV7-2 combines with J gene TRBJ2-5; D not resolved. The CDR3 is 15 amino acids. V was shortened by 1 base and J by 1 base, with 10 bases between the two germline ends. Germline V gene sequence: CDR1 SGHTA, CDR2 FQGNSA. CDR3 coding DNA: TGTGCCAGCAGCTTAGGTCCGGCCCCCCAAGAGACCCAGTACTTC. It yields the protein CASSLGPAPQETQYF.

This clone was seen a handful of times. The chain joins TRBV11-3 to TRBJ2-1, with no clear D. The V end was cut by 2 bases, the J end by 8 bases, with 10 bases between. This CDR3 contains 13 residues. Germline CDR1 is SGHNT and CDR2 is YENEEA. Here the CDR3 reads CASSLSRLDEQFF. CDR3 sequence (DNA): TGTGCCAGCAGCTTATCTCGCTTAGATGAGCAGTTCTTC.

This clone has only one observation. The chain joins TRBV7-2 to TRBJ1-3; 7 nucleotides align to TRBD1. Trimming cost V 5 bases and J 2 bases; bases outside gene matches: 9. The CDR3 has 16 residues. From germline, CDR1 is SGHTA and CDR2 FQGNSA. Here the CDR3 reads CASSVRQGTAGNTIYF. The CDR3 DNA reads TGTGCCAGCAGCGTACGACAGGGTACGGCTGGAAACACCATATATTTT.

The sample holds a few counts of this clone. The rearrangement links TRBV9 to TRBJ1-2; a possible D gene is TRBD1 (6 bases). CDR1 and CDR2 (germline): SGDLS, YYNGEE. This CDR3 is built from 14 residues. Trimming removed 7 bases from V and 6 bases from J, with 19 bases in between. The CDR3: CASPVCEQGHGYTF. The CDR3 nucleotides read TGTGCCAGCCCCGTCTGCGAACAGGGTCATGGCTACACCTTC.

In regard to this clone: One end of the junction does not line up with germline, which may come from a read error. The chain is built from TRBV7-2 and TRBJ2-1; D could derive from TRBD1 or TRBD2 (5 bases each). The CDR3 runs 11 residues. Looked up from germline, CDR1 is SGHTA and CDR2 is FQGNSA. The chain's CDR3 is CASSPGAQPVF. The DNA for the CDR3 is TGTGCCAGCAGCCCCGGGGCCCAACCGGTCTTC. Full variable domain (missing parts from reference TRBV7-2 and TRBJ2-1): GAGVSQSPSNKVTEKGKDVELRCDPISGHTALYWYRQSLGQGLEFLIYFQGNSAPDKSGLPSDRFSAERTGGSVSTLTIQRTQQEDSAVYLCASSPGAQPVFGPGTRLTVL.

This clone was observed a few times. CDR3 loop: CASSYSIGGETQYF. The DNA for the CDR3 is TGTGCCAGCAGTTACTCGATCGGGGGGGAGACCCAGTACTTC. V usage is TRBV6-5 and J usage is TRBJ2-5; the match to TRBD2 covers 7 bases. The J segment lost 5 bases and the V segment lost 0 bases, leaving 3 bases of the junction unmatched. Germline V gene sequence: CDR1 MNHEY, CDR2 SVGAGI. This CDR3 is 14 amino acids long.

This clone was seen a few times. The chain employs TRBV30 and TRBJ2-7; 8 bases align to TRBD2. This CDR3 has 19 residues. The ends lost 0 bases at V and 3 bases at J; junction bases unmatched: 19. The germline V gene encodes CDR1 GTSNPN and CDR2 SVGIG (reference sequence). The CDR3 spells CAWSVIKRGPKTPNYEQYF. The DNA of the CDR3 is TGTGCCTGGAGTGTAATTAAGCGGGGGCCCAAGACCCCTAACTACGAGCAGTACTTC.

The genes are TRBV7-9 and TRBJ1-6; D gene uncertain. The V gene's germline CDR1 is SEHNR and CDR2 FQNEAQ (reference sequence). V lost 7 bases to trimming and J lost 9 bases, with 22 bases between them. The CDR3 totals 16 residues. The CDR3 coding sequence is TGTGCCAGCACCATTCCCTCCCCCGGCGGAGGTTCACCCCTCCACTTT. Protein product: CASTIPSPGGGSPLHF.

The J gene is TRBJ1-4, the V gene TRBV6-5, with D hard to call. With 2 bases removed from V and 8 bases from J, the gap between germline ends came to 12 bases. Germline V gene sequence: CDR1 MNHEY, CDR2 SVGAGI. The CDR3 sequence is 14 residues long. The CDR3 loop reads CASSYQGRAEKLFF. Written as DNA, the CDR3 is TGTGCCAGCAGTTACCAAGGGCGGGCCGAAAAACTGTTTTTT.